This passage covers 30 T cell receptor beta chains from one sample sequenced in a study of PD-1 blockade in mismatch repair-deficient tumors. Clones were sequenced by immunoSEQ multiplex PCR, and TCRdb holds only the in-frame ones, with some missing. The data hold tens of thousands of clones, with 80% to 90% observed a single time. Sequenced here: peripheral blood, sampled 44 weeks after starting pembrolizumab. The source of these receptors is an adult with mismatch repair-deficient cancer.

V and J are TRBV2 and TRBJ2-1; 12 positions agree with TRBD2. Germline lookup yields CDR1 SNHLY and CDR2 FYNNEI. There are 18 residues in the CDR3. The ends lost 5 bases at V and 8 bases at J; junction bases unmatched: 16. CDR3: CASSLYGLGLAGFDEQFF. For the CDR3, the DNA is TGTGCCAGCAGTCTTTATGGACTGGGACTAGCGGGCTTTGATGAGCAGTTCTTC.

This chain connects TRBV7-9 to TRBJ2-6; D gene ambiguous. Germline CDR1 reads SEHNR; CDR2 reads FQNEAQ (reference sequence). V lost 7 bases to trimming and J lost 4 bases, with 8 bases between them. The CDR3 length is 13 residues. CDR3: CASTPSGANVLTF. The CDR3 DNA sequence: TGTGCCAGCACCCCTTCCGGGGCCAACGTCCTGACTTTC.

The rearrangement joins TRBV19 to TRBJ1-4; no clear D. Trimming removed 6 bases at V and 10 bases at J, with 9 bases between. The germline CDR1 and CDR2 sequences are LNHDA and SQIVND (reference sequence). The CDR3 is 11 residues long. CDR3 bases: TGTGCCAGTAGGTCCTTGGGAAAACTGTTTTTT. Translating gives CASRSLGKLFF.

This sequence joins TRBV19 and TRBJ2-3; the D gene is possibly TRBD2 (5 bases). The V end was cut by 7 bases, the J end by 2 bases, with 10 bases between. The germline V gene has CDR1 LNHDA and CDR2 SQIVND (reference sequence). This CDR3 contains 13 residues. This CDR3 is CASNPGYTDTQYF. The CDR3 nucleotides read TGTGCCAGTAACCCGGGGTACACAGATACGCAGTATTTT.

This sequence joins TRBV5-1 and TRBJ1-5; 7 positions agree with TRBD1. Germline V lookup: CDR1 SGHRS, CDR2 YFSETQ. The CDR3 has 15 residues. V lost 4 bases to trimming and J lost 0 bases; unmatched junction nucleotides: 4. The CDR3 region is CASSRDSNSNQPQHF. DNA for the CDR3: TGCGCCAGCAGCAGGGACAGCAATAGCAATCAGCCCCAGCATTTT.

The sample holds one count of this clone. This chain joins TRBV6-1 and TRBJ1-1; D remains unclear. V was trimmed by 1 base and J by 2 bases, leaving 5 bases between them. Germline V CDR1 and CDR2: MNHNS, SASEGT. The CDR3 extends over 13 amino acids. CDR3 in DNA: TGTGCCAGCAGTGAAGGGATAAACACTGAAGCTTTCTTT. Encoded protein: CASSEGINTEAFF.

The chain combines TRBV6-5 with TRBJ2-1; 15 nucleotides match TRBD2. Losses at the gene ends were 5 bases for V and 9 bases for J; bases not matched to a gene: 5. The CDR3 is 15 residues long. Germline V gene data show CDR1 as MNHEY and CDR2 as SVGAGI. The CDR3 sequence is CASSTGLAGGGEQFF. For the CDR3, the DNA is TGTGCCAGCAGTACTGGACTAGCGGGAGGGGGTGAGCAGTTCTTC.

This chain uses TRBV7-2 with TRBJ2-5; TRBD2 agrees at 10 bases. Trimming took 5 bases from V and 2 from J; bases not matched to a gene: 11. This CDR3 is 17 amino acids long. Germline loops: CDR1 SGHTA, CDR2 FQGNSA. CDR3 amino acids: CASSPRPRTSGQETQYF. DNA for the CDR3: TGTGCCAGCAGCCCCCGGCCCAGGACTAGCGGTCAAGAGACCCAGTACTTC.

This rearrangement joins TRBV6-5 to TRBJ2-2, with 10 bases aligning to TRBD2. The CDR3 sequence is 16 residues long. Germline CDR1 reads MNHEY; CDR2 reads SVGAGI. With V trimmed by 1 base and J by 7 bases, 6 bases remained unmatched. The CDR3 here is CASSYFLAGDGGELFF. CDR3 in DNA: TGTGCCAGCAGTTACTTCCTAGCGGGAGATGGCGGGGAGCTGTTTTTT.

This chain uses TRBV28 with TRBJ2-7; 11 nucleotides agree with TRBD2. This CDR3 is built from 15 residues. The V gene's germline CDR1 is MDHEN and CDR2 SYDVKM. J was trimmed by 4 bases and V by 5 bases; bases with no gene match: 7. CDR3 DNA: TGTGCCAGCAGTCAGAGACTAGCGGGACTATACGAGCAGTACTTC. It encodes CASSQRLAGLYEQYF.

This clone was recorded once. The chain recombines TRBV7-9 with TRBJ2-1; maybe TRBD1 (6 bases). The CDR3 is 14 amino acids. The germline V gene encodes CDR1 SEHNR and CDR2 FQNEAQ (reference sequence). Trimming left V 6 bases short and J 3 bases short, with 12 bases between. As DNA, the CDR3 is TGTGCCAGCAGAAAACAGGGTGTCTACAATGAGCAGTTCTTC. Amino acid sequence: CASRKQGVYNEQFF.

The genes are TRBV7-9 and TRBJ2-3; D is perhaps TRBD2 (5 bases). CDR1 and CDR2 from the germline V gene are SEHNR and FQNEAQ (reference sequence). The V end lost 3 bases, the J end lost 4 bases, and 8 bases lay between the germline ends. CDR3 length: 13 residues. The CDR3 reads CASSLGVADTQYF. DNA of the CDR3: TGTGCCAGCAGCTTGGGAGTCGCAGATACGCAGTATTTT.

Turning to this clone: At one end the junction does not follow the germline gene, possibly because of a read error. The chain employs TRBV2 and TRBJ2-5, with D possibly matching TRBD2 (6 bases). This CDR3 region has 13 residues. CDR1 and CDR2 from the germline V gene are SNHLY and FYNNEI. The CDR3 sequence: CANSQTSLETQYF. Written as DNA, the CDR3 is TGTGCCAACAGTCAAACTAGCCTGGAGACCCAGTACTTC.

The gene calls are TRBV7-2 and TRBJ1-3; 7 bases map to TRBD1. From germline, CDR1 is SGHTA and CDR2 FQGNSA. This CDR3 spans 17 amino acids. V shed 1 base, J shed 2 bases, and the junction held 8 bases outside the gene matches. The CDR3 region has the DNA TGTGCCAGCAGCTTAGGGCCCCCAGGGACAGCTGGAAACACCATATATTTT. Encoded protein: CASSLGPPGTAGNTIYF.

The chain joins TRBV10-2 to TRBJ1-1, with D perhaps matching TRBD1 (6 bases). The germline V gene encodes CDR1 WSHSY and CDR2 SAAADI. The CDR3 totals 14 residues. V was pared by 6 bases and J by 5 bases, with 16 bases between. The CDR3 DNA reads TGCGCCAGCAGGGGATCCGGGGGCGAGACTGAAGCTTTCTTT. It translates to CASRGSGGETEAFF.

This chain links TRBV12-2 with TRBJ1-1. TRBV12-2 is assigned pseudogene status. The CDR3 spans 18 residues. CDR3 in DNA: TGTGCAAGTCGCTTAGAGTCCTTCGTGGCAGCCTTGAACACTGAAGCTTTCTTT. Residues: CASRLESFVAALNTEAFF.

The chain recombines TRBV6-1 with TRBJ2-5; either TRBD1 or TRBD2 may fit D (6 bases each). From germline, CDR1 is MNHNS and CDR2 SASEGT. Deletions cut 10 bases from V and 3 bases from J, with 21 bases between. The CDR3 is made up of 15 amino acids. Written as DNA, the CDR3 is TGTGCCACGGGGCTAGGGGGGAGAATAAAAGAGACCCAGTACTTC. Residues: CATGLGGRIKETQYF.

The chain joins TRBV7-2 to TRBJ1-1; 12 bases map to TRBD1. The CDR3 sequence is 17 residues long. The germline V gene encodes CDR1 SGHTA and CDR2 FQGNSA. Unmatched junction bases numbered 12, after V lost 5 bases and J lost 5 bases. The CDR3 region is CASSPKGQGAVGTEAFF. The DNA for the CDR3 is TGTGCCAGCAGCCCGAAGGGACAGGGGGCCGTGGGGACTGAAGCTTTCTTT.

V is TRBV30 and J is TRBJ1-1; D is ambiguous. The CDR3 totals 12 residues. The V end was cut by 4 bases, the J end by 1 base, with 7 bases between. Germline V lookup: CDR1 GTSNPN, CDR2 SVGIG (reference sequence). As DNA, the CDR3 is TGTGCCTGGAACCGAGAGAACACTGAAGCTTTCTTT. Protein: CAWNRENTEAFF. The full variable domain, its missing parts supplied by reference TRBV30 and TRBJ1-1, is SQTIHQWPATLVQPVGSPLSLECTVEGTSNPNLYWYRQAAGRGLQLLFYSVGIGQISSEVPQNLSASRPQDRQFILSSKKLLLSDSGFYLCAWNRENTEAFFGQGTRLTVV.

The chain couples TRBV5-6 to TRBJ2-7; D is possibly TRBD1 (5 bases). Germline CDR1 SGHDT, CDR2 YYEEEE. The CDR3 has 14 residues. Trimming left V 4 bases short and J 6 bases short, with 17 bases between. This chain's CDR3 is CASSTDNQGPEQYF. CDR3 nucleotide sequence: TGTGCCAGCAGCACCGACAACCAGGGCCCCGAGCAGTACTTC.

This sequence joins TRBV20-1 and TRBJ1-1; D unclear. Germline CDR1 DFQATT, CDR2 SNEGSKA (reference sequence). V dropped 4 bases and J dropped 6 bases, with 9 bases sitting between them. This CDR3 has 11 amino acids. DNA of the CDR3: TGCAGTGCTATTATTTTCTCTGAAGCTTTCTTT. Protein: CSAIIFSEAFF.

The chain joins TRBV30 to TRBJ2-1; 11 bases align to TRBD2. V lost 5 bases to trimming and J lost 7 bases; unmatched junction nucleotides: 13. The CDR3 covers 16 residues. CDR1 and CDR2 from the germline V gene are GTSNPN and SVGIG (reference sequence). This CDR3 reads CAWVPSSSGRWNEQFF. In DNA form, the CDR3 reads TGTGCCTGGGTGCCCTCCTCTAGCGGGAGGTGGAATGAGCAGTTCTTC.

The chain is built from TRBV27 and TRBJ1-2; D perhaps matches TRBD1 (6 bases). V was trimmed by 5 bases and J by 4 bases, leaving 17 bases between them. The CDR3 length is 15 residues. In germline, CDR1 is MNHEY, CDR2 SMNVEV (reference sequence). CDR3 bases: TGTGCCAGCAGTCCAGGGGACACTTCCCGCTATGGCTACACCTTC. Translating gives CASSPGDTSRYGYTF.

V gene TRBV5-5 combines with J gene TRBJ2-7; D gene ambiguous. This CDR3 is built from 13 residues. The V and J ends lost 0 bases and 5 bases respectively, with 9 bases between them. From germline, CDR1 is SGHKS and CDR2 YYEKEE (reference sequence). The CDR3 is CASSLVTVNEQYF. DNA for the CDR3: TGTGCCAGCAGCTTGGTGACCGTTAACGAGCAGTACTTC.

This clone was picked up one time. The chain uses TRBV4-1 and TRBJ1-2; D call uncertain. V was clipped by 6 bases and J by 4 bases, with 15 bases between them. Germline-derived CDR1 and CDR2 are MGHRA and YSYEKL. The CDR3 is 14 amino acids. CDR3 residues: CASRSGGLLYGYTF. CDR3 in DNA: TGCGCCAGCAGGTCGGGCGGACTACTCTATGGCTACACCTTC.

The chain is built from TRBV9 and TRBJ2-3; D may be TRBD1 or TRBD2 (6 bases each). Trimming took 0 bases from V and 4 from J, leaving 9 bases between them. The CDR3 consists of 14 residues. Germline assignment: CDR1 SGDLS and CDR2 YYNGEE. CDR3 DNA: TGTGCCAGCAGCGTAGAGGGGGGCGCAGATACGCAGTATTTT. It encodes CASSVEGGADTQYF.

The sample holds one count of this clone. V is TRBV29-1 and J is TRBJ1-2; possibly TRBD1 for D (5 bases). Germline values: CDR1 SQVTM, CDR2 ANQGSEA. V was trimmed by 3 bases and J by 7 bases, leaving 12 bases between them. The CDR3 is 12 residues long. CDR3 coding DNA: TGCAGCGTTGATAGGGGCGGACGTGGCTACACCTTC. This translates into CSVDRGGRGYTF.

J is TRBJ1-2 and V is TRBV27; 8 nucleotides line up with TRBD1. Germline CDR1 MNHEY, CDR2 SMNVEV (reference sequence). The V segment lost 2 bases and the J segment 7 bases; nucleotides outside the gene matches: 6. The CDR3 runs 14 residues. CDR3 in amino acids: CASSLNRGEGGYTF. DNA of the CDR3: TGTGCCAGCAGTTTAAACAGGGGGGAAGGTGGCTACACCTTC.

V gene TRBV5-4 combines with J gene TRBJ2-3; TRBD2 agrees at 7 bases. V was clipped by 4 bases and J by 5 bases; unmatched bases: 10. The CDR3 length is 15 residues. Germline V gives CDR1 SGHNT, CDR2 YYREEE (reference sequence). The CDR3 DNA follows: TGTGCCAGCAGCACCGACCCGACGGGGGGAGATACGCAGTATTTT. Translated: CASSTDPTGGDTQYF.

This rearrangement joins TRBV11-2 to TRBJ2-3; D is uncertain. Germline V gene sequence: CDR1 SGHAT, CDR2 FQNNGV. This CDR3 spans 15 amino acids. The germline V and J ends were trimmed by 5 bases and 3 bases, with 15 bases remaining between them. The CDR3 DNA is TGTGCCAGCAGCCAAGAGCTCCTAGAAACAGATACGCAGTATTTT. Translated: CASSQELLETDTQYF.